One and the same sample provided the 3 T cell receptor beta chains below, sequenced in a study of CD8+CD57+ T cells in acquired aplastic anemia. Genomic DNA was employed as the template in profiling TCR beta VDJ and CDR3. TCRdb independently ran MiXCR on the reads; one entry per CDR3 protein. The table includes around 140,000 distinct CDR3 sequences, roughly 40% detected once. Material for sequencing was sorted CD4+, CD8+, or CD8+CD57+ T cells (not recorded which) from PBMCs. The receptors derive from a human donor in good health, serving as a control.

Many counts were recorded for this clonotype. V gene TRBV19 combines with J gene TRBJ1-1; no clear D gene. Germline V gene sequence: CDR1 LNHDA, CDR2 SQIVND (reference sequence). Trimming pared 3 bases from V and 1 base from J, leaving 6 bases between. The CDR3 contains 13 residues. The CDR3 sequence: CASSIIENTEAFF. DNA of the CDR3: TGTGCCAGTAGTATCATCGAGAACACTGAAGCTTTCTTT.

As regards this clonotype: It may be a read error: a sequence one base away is much more abundant. This chain connects TRBV4-1 to TRBJ1-4; 7 nucleotides agree with TRBD1. The CDR3 is 15 residues long. Germline loops: CDR1 MGHRA, CDR2 YSYEKL. CDR3 in DNA: TGCGCCAGCAGCCAAGGACAGGGTACTAATGAAAAACTGTCTTTT. This codes for CASSQGQGTNEKLSF.

The CDR3 region is CASSLNSQETQYF. Written as DNA, the CDR3 is TGCGCCAGCAGCTTGAACAGCCAAGAGACCCAGTACTTC. The chain joins TRBV5-1 to TRBJ2-5; D call uncertain. The length of the CDR3 is 13 residues. The V end was cut by 1 base, the J end by 1 base, with 5 bases between. CDR1 is SGHRS and CDR2 is YFSETQ in the germline V gene. Supplemented by reference TRBV5-1 and TRBJ2-5, the full variable domain reads KAGVTQTPRYLIKTRGQQVTLSCSPISGHRSVSWYQQTPGQGLQFLFEYFSETQRNKGNFPGRFSGRQFSNSRSEMNVSTLELGDSALYLCASSLNSQETQYFGPGTRLLVL.